Shown below are 21 T cell receptor beta chains from a single sample sequenced in a study of blood T cell repertoires in COVID-19. This table comes from immunoSEQ multiplex PCR, and its TCRdb copy is limited to in-frame clones, with some not included. The data show 200,000 to 250,000 clones, 90% seen once. The sequencing input was PBMCs or T cells enriched from blood (not recorded which). These receptors originate from a man younger than 40 who had been exposed to COVID-19.

A remark on this clone: At the DNA level, this CDR3 is encoded by other sequences in the same sample as well. The genes are TRBV29-1 and TRBJ1-1; TRBD1 matches 8 bases. V lost 7 bases, J lost 0 bases, and 4 bases stayed unmatched. CDR3 length: 13 amino acids. Germline V gives CDR1 SQVTM, CDR2 ANQGSEA. The chain's CDR3 is CSARTGMNTEAFF. The CDR3 DNA sequence: TGCAGCGCCAGGACAGGGATGAACACTGAAGCTTTCTTT.

The chain has TRBV14 and TRBJ2-6, with a possible D match to TRBD2 (6 bases). CDR1 is SGHDN, CDR2 FVKESK, per germline. Trimming took 3 bases from V and 0 from J, leaving 18 bases between them. The CDR3 covers 19 residues. DNA of the CDR3: TGTGCCAGCAGCCACCTAGGGAGGCCCCTACTCTCTGGGGCCAACGTCCTGACTTTC. It codes for CASSHLGRPLLSGANVLTF.

The rearrangement joins TRBV30 to TRBJ2-7; D call uncertain. The V end lost 1 base, the J end lost 0 bases, and 10 bases lay between the germline ends. Per germline, CDR1 GTSNPN and CDR2 SVGIG (reference sequence). This CDR3 is built from 14 residues. The CDR3 sequence is CAWSDGYPSYEQYF. The CDR3 bases are TGTGCCTGGAGTGACGGGTACCCCTCCTACGAGCAGTACTTC.

The V and J genes are TRBV19 and TRBJ2-7; 10 nucleotides line up with TRBD1. Germline CDR1 LNHDA, CDR2 SQIVND (reference sequence). Trimming removed 6 bases from V and 3 bases from J; junction bases left unmatched: 5. This CDR3 region has 14 residues. The DNA of the CDR3 is TGTGCCAGTAGCACGACAGGGGGCAGCTACGAGCAGTACTTC. Its translation is CASSTTGGSYEQYF.

The chain employs TRBV19 and TRBJ1-5; D is unclear. The CDR3 length is 14 residues. CDR1 is LNHDA, CDR2 SQIVND, per germline (reference sequence). V dropped 11 bases and J dropped 0 bases, with 14 bases sitting between them. DNA of the CDR3: TGTGCCGCAAGCTTGGAGGCTAGCAATCAGCCCCAGCATTTT. This encodes CAASLEASNQPQHF.

The chain combines TRBV27 with TRBJ1-1; 12 bases are shared with TRBD1. After removal of 3 bases from V and 9 bases from J, the junction contained 5 bases not matched to a gene. The CDR3 loop spans 14 amino acids. Per germline, CDR1 MNHEY and CDR2 SMNVEV (reference sequence). CDR3 bases: TGTGCCAGCAGTTTGGGACAGGGGGCGCCGAAAGCTTTCTTT. This codes for CASSLGQGAPKAFF.

This clone was recorded once. The V gene is TRBV15, the J gene TRBJ2-3, with D perhaps matching TRBD2 (5 bases). This CDR3 has 13 residues. Germline-derived CDR1 and CDR2 are LNHNV and YYDKDF (reference sequence). Trimming removed 11 bases from V and 2 bases from J, with 14 bases in between. As DNA, the CDR3 is TGTGCCGCGGGCACGTCCCCCACAGATACGCAGTATTTT. Amino acids: CAAGTSPTDTQYF.

This clone occurred once. The chain links TRBV6-1 to TRBJ1-2, with 7 nucleotides matching TRBD1. The CDR3 is 14 residues long. The trim removed 2 bases at V and 6 bases at J, leaving 6 bases unmatched. Per the germline V gene, CDR1 is MNHNS and CDR2 is SASEGT. Here the CDR3 DNA reads TGTGCCAGCAGTGAACAGGGGGTGGTGCATGGCTACACCTTC. It specifies CASSEQGVVHGYTF.

The chain joins TRBV19 to TRBJ1-1; 7 bases fit TRBD1. CDR3 length equals 15 residues. The trim removed 10 bases at V and 5 bases at J, leaving 16 bases unmatched. Germline V gene sequence: CDR1 LNHDA, CDR2 SQIVND (reference sequence). The CDR3 region is CATTRTQGSRTEAFF. CDR3 sequence (DNA): TGTGCCACAACCCGTACACAGGGGTCAAGAACTGAAGCTTTCTTT.

J is TRBJ2-2 and V is TRBV3-1 (or the pseudogene TRBV3-2); D is ambiguous. Germline loops: CDR1 LGHDT, CDR2 YNNKEL (reference sequence). The CDR3 has 13 amino acids. V shed 7 bases and J shed 1 base, with 7 bases lying between them. The CDR3 loop is CASTRMNTGELFF. The DNA of the CDR3 is TGTGCCAGCACTAGGATGAACACCGGGGAGCTGTTTTTT.

This clone has only one observation. The J gene is TRBJ1-1, the V gene TRBV18, with D possibly matching TRBD1 (6 bases). The CDR3 length is 16 residues. The germline V gene encodes CDR1 KGHSH and CDR2 LQKENI. V was clipped by 3 bases and J by 3 bases, with 17 bases between them. CDR3 loop: CASSPIQGMVYTEAFF. CDR3 bases: TGTGCCAGCTCACCGATTCAGGGGATGGTATACACTGAAGCTTTCTTT.

The chain recombines TRBV10-1 with TRBJ1-6; TRBD1 is a possible D gene (6 bases). Germline V CDR1 and CDR2: WNHNN, SYGVQD (reference sequence). The CDR3 is made up of 15 amino acids. Trimming shortened V by 6 bases and J by 1 base, and 10 bases separated the two germline ends. This CDR3 reads CASRQGLSYNSPLHF. CDR3 DNA: TGCGCCAGCAGACAGGGTTTGTCCTATAATTCACCCCTCCACTTT.

V is TRBV5-1 and J is TRBJ1-1; 8 bases map to TRBD1. The junction had 5 bases not matched to a gene; V was cut back by 3 bases and J by 1 base. The CDR3 runs 15 residues. Germline CDR1 SGHRS, CDR2 YFSETQ. The CDR3 DNA reads TGCGCCAGCAGCTCCTTTGGACAGGGGAACACTGAAGCTTTCTTT. It specifies CASSSFGQGNTEAFF.

The chain recombines TRBV5-1 with TRBJ2-1; 10 nucleotides align to TRBD2. The CDR3 contains 15 residues. V trimming: 1 base; J trimming: 3 bases; junction bases outside the gene matches: 1. Germline V gives CDR1 SGHRS, CDR2 YFSETQ. CDR3 bases: TGCGCCAGCAGCTTGAAGCGGGGGGGCTACAATGAGCAGTTCTTC. It is translated as CASSLKRGGYNEQFF.

This chain joins TRBV27 and TRBJ1-5, with D maybe TRBD1 (6 bases). V was trimmed by 0 bases and J by 7 bases, leaving 16 bases between them. The germline V gene encodes CDR1 MNHEY and CDR2 SMNVEV (reference sequence). The CDR3 has 16 residues. The CDR3 bases are TGTGCCAGCAGTTTATCGGTTCTGGGGGGGCGGCAGCCCCAGCATTTT. As protein: CASSLSVLGGRQPQHF.

This chain joins TRBV18 and TRBJ2-3; no clear D gene. The CDR3 has 15 residues. CDR1 KGHSH and CDR2 LQKENI come from the germline V gene. V lost 6 bases and J 5 bases, leaving 18 bases between the germline ends. As DNA, the CDR3 is TGTGCCAGCTCGTCCGAGCTCACCCTAAGAGATACGCAGTATTTT. This encodes CASSSELTLRDTQYF.

CDR3 sequence: CASSGTGSNTGELFF. The CDR3 nucleotides are TGTGCCAGCAGCGGGACAGGATCTAACACCGGGGAGCTGTTTTTT. The rearrangement joins TRBV9 to TRBJ2-2; 7 bases agree with TRBD1. The CDR3 sequence is 15 residues long. The germline V gene has CDR1 SGDLS and CDR2 YYNGEE. Trimming took 3 bases from V and 2 from J; bases not matched to a gene: 4. The full variable domain, with the rest looked up from reference TRBV9 and TRBJ2-2, is DSGVTQTPKHLITATGQRVTLRCSPRSGDLSVYWYQQSLDQGLQFLIQYYNGEERAKGNILERFSAQQFPDLHSELNLSSLELGDSALYFCASSGTGSNTGELFFGEGSRLTVL.

V gene TRBV3-1 (or the pseudogene TRBV3-2) combines with J gene TRBJ1-2; D gene uncertain. Germline V gene lookup returns CDR1 LGHDT and CDR2 YNNKEL (reference sequence). V was clipped by 0 bases and J by 2 bases, with 7 bases between them. The CDR3 has 14 amino acids. The chain's CDR3 is CASSQEPGNYGYTF. Here the CDR3 DNA reads TGTGCCAGCAGCCAAGAGCCAGGAAACTATGGCTACACCTTC.

The chain's CDR3 is CASSARQGARETQYF. CDR3 DNA: TGTGCCAGCAGCGCCAGACAGGGGGCGAGAGAGACCCAGTACTTC. V is TRBV7-3 and J is TRBJ2-5; 10 bases map to TRBD1. Trimming removed 5 bases from V and 4 bases from J; junction bases left unmatched: 7. The V gene's germline CDR1 is SGHTA and CDR2 FQGTGA. This CDR3 has 15 residues.

The chain joins TRBV29-1 to TRBJ2-1; no definite D call. The V gene lost 0 bases and the J gene lost 8 bases, with 17 bases spanning the gap. Germline CDR1 SQVTM, CDR2 ANQGSEA. CDR3 size: 15 residues. CDR3 bases: TGCAGCGTTGAAGAAGCCTCCTCCGCGGAACATGAGCAGTTCTTC. It specifies CSVEEASSAEHEQFF.

This rearrangement joins TRBV29-1 to TRBJ1-1; D unclear. This CDR3 comprises 12 residues. Trimming removed 7 bases at V and 4 bases at J, with 13 bases between. Looked up from germline, CDR1 is SQVTM and CDR2 is ANQGSEA. CDR3 DNA sequence: TGCAGCGCCTCTCTTGGGAGCACTGAAGCTTTCTTT. The encoded protein is CSASLGSTEAFF.